Listed here are 19 T cell receptor beta chains from one sample, sequenced in a study of T-cell reconstitution after alpha-beta-depleted transplantation in children. Unique molecular identifiers were used in preparing the TCRbeta library. In TCRdb, the PCR reads were re-called with MiXCR into one record per CDR3 protein. This sample yields approximately 400,000 distinct CDR3 sequences, of which about 11% are seen a single time; nearly 5.5% belongs to the top ten. The material was PBMCs from the stem cell graft donor, obtained from the stem cell graft. The receptors come from a human donor who donated a stem cell graft to a child with acute myeloid leukemia.

This sequence joins TRBV6-2 or TRBV6-3 and TRBJ2-1; 7 bases match TRBD1. V trimming: 6 bases; J trimming: 0 bases; junction bases outside the gene matches: 5. The CDR3 runs 15 residues. Germline CDR1 and CDR2: MNHEY and SVGEGT. Here the CDR3 reads CASRPRTGSYNEQFF. The DNA of the CDR3 is TGTGCCAGCAGACCCCGGACAGGCTCCTACAATGAGCAGTTCTTC.

This clonotype was seen a few times. This chain uses TRBV9 with TRBJ2-3; TRBD2 might be the D (7 bases). The length of the CDR3 is 16 residues. Trimming took 3 bases from V and 0 from J, leaving 14 bases between them. The V gene's germline CDR1 is SGDLS and CDR2 YYNGEE. The CDR3 region has the DNA TGTGCCAGCAGCGGACATGCGGGGGCAAGCACAGATACGCAGTATTTT. It translates to CASSGHAGASTDTQYF.

This clonotype was seen a few times. J is TRBJ2-5 and V is TRBV5-5; 9 nucleotides align to TRBD1. The CDR3 runs 14 residues. Germline V gives CDR1 SGHKS, CDR2 YYEKEE (reference sequence). V lost 5 bases to trimming and J lost 1 base; unmatched junction nucleotides: 3. CDR3 amino acids: CASRSDRGQETQYF. The CDR3 bases are TGTGCCAGCAGGTCGGACAGGGGCCAAGAGACCCAGTACTTC.

This clonotype was seen more than once but under ten times. The CDR3: CASRSTGQGYGYTF. CDR3 sequence (DNA): TGTGCCAGCAGATCGACGGGACAGGGCTATGGCTACACCTTC. The chain employs TRBV7-2 and TRBJ1-2; 9 nucleotides match TRBD1. CDR1 and CDR2 from the germline V gene are SGHTA and FQGNSA. With V trimmed by 6 bases and J by 4 bases, 6 bases remained unmatched. The CDR3 length is 14 residues.

This clonotype was counted a single time. V is TRBV29-1 and J is TRBJ2-3; 14 nucleotides line up with TRBD2. CDR3 length: 17 amino acids. Germline assignment: CDR1 SQVTM and CDR2 ANQGSEA. V trimming: 6 bases; J trimming: 0 bases; junction bases outside the gene matches: 8. The CDR3 DNA follows: TGCAGCGTCACCGGGACTAGCGGGAGCCCTAGCACAGATACGCAGTATTTT. It encodes CSVTGTSGSPSTDTQYF.

This chain connects TRBV7-2 to TRBJ2-1; possible D gene TRBD1, 6 bases. Germline assignment: CDR1 SGHTA and CDR2 FQGNSA. V lost 6 bases and J lost 8, with 8 bases in between. This CDR3 has 11 residues. The CDR3 DNA is TGTGCCAGCAGACAGGGCGATGAGCAGTTCTTC. Translation gives CASRQGDEQFF.

The V gene is TRBV20-1, the J gene TRBJ2-7, with D tentatively TRBD1 or TRBD2 (5 bases each). V was shortened by 1 base and J by 5 bases, with 18 bases between the two germline ends. This CDR3 is 15 amino acids long. Germline CDR1 is DFQATT and CDR2 is SNEGSKA (reference sequence). The CDR3 loop reads CSARGGTTAPHEQYF. The CDR3 region has the DNA TGCAGTGCTAGAGGGGGGACCACTGCCCCCCACGAGCAGTACTTC.

The chain has TRBV6-2 or TRBV6-3 and TRBJ1-1; D call uncertain. This CDR3 contains 14 residues. The V gene's germline CDR1 is MNHEY and CDR2 SVGEGT. Between the trimmed V and J ends, which lost 0 bases and 2 bases, there was a span of 7 bases. CDR3 bases: TGTGCCAGCAGTTACTCAGAGGGAAACACTGAAGCTTTCTTT. Protein sequence: CASSYSEGNTEAFF.

This clonotype was counted only a few times. The V and J genes are TRBV20-1 and TRBJ2-7; 12 positions agree with TRBD2. Losses at the gene ends were 0 bases for V and 6 bases for J; bases not matched to a gene: 6. This CDR3 spans 15 amino acids. The germline gives CDR1 DFQATT, CDR2 SNEGSKA (reference sequence). CDR3 sequence (DNA): TGCAGTGCTAGAGATAGACTAGCGGGAGTACGCGAGCAGTACTTC. Protein: CSARDRLAGVREQYF.

This clonotype was counted between two and nine times. This chain uses TRBV5-5 with TRBJ2-4; 10 positions match TRBD2. V was clipped by 0 bases and J by 6 bases; unmatched bases: 3. The CDR3 contains 15 residues. CDR1 SGHKS and CDR2 YYEKEE come from the germline V gene (reference sequence). CDR3 sequence (DNA): TGTGCCAGCAGCTTGGGTTCTAGCGGGAGAAACATTCAGTACTTC. Amino acid sequence: CASSLGSSGRNIQYF.

The table lists this clonotype with many counts. The rearrangement uses TRBV27 and TRBJ1-1, with D unclear. The CDR3 has 12 residues. Germline values: CDR1 MNHEY, CDR2 SMNVEV (reference sequence). The V gene lost 3 bases and the J gene lost 5 bases, with 7 bases spanning the gap. The CDR3 here is CASSFIGTEAFF. CDR3 DNA sequence: TGTGCCAGCAGTTTCATCGGAACTGAAGCTTTCTTT.

This clonotype was observed at least ten times. One end of the junction does not line up with germline, which may come from a read error. The chain employs TRBV7-2 and TRBJ1-3; possible D gene TRBD1, 6 bases. The length of the CDR3 is 15 residues. Germline V gene sequence: CDR1 SGHTA, CDR2 FQGNSA. Here the CDR3 DNA reads TGTGCCAGCAACTTAGGAGGACAGTTCGGAAACACCATATATTTT. This encodes CASNLGGQFGNTIYF.

This rearrangement joins TRBV6-5 to TRBJ2-1; D may be TRBD2 (5 bases). V lost 0 bases, J lost 8 bases, and 26 bases lay in between. CDR3 length: 19 amino acids. Germline loops: CDR1 MNHEY, CDR2 SVGAGI. Written as DNA, the CDR3 is TGTGCCAGCAGTTACTCGAATCTCCAGAGGGCCAAAAAAATTTATGAGCAGTTCTTC. Amino acids: CASSYSNLQRAKKIYEQFF.

The chain combines TRBV20-1 with TRBJ1-3; 7 bases fit TRBD1. The V gene's germline CDR1 is DFQATT and CDR2 SNEGSKA (reference sequence). The CDR3 totals 15 residues. Trimming cost V 3 bases and J 0 bases; bases outside gene matches: 5. CDR3: CSARGTVSSGNTIYF. DNA of the CDR3: TGCAGTGCTAGGGGGACAGTAAGCTCTGGAAACACCATATATTTT.

The chain employs TRBV29-1 and TRBJ2-7; maybe TRBD2 (6 bases). This CDR3 region has 13 residues. The V gene lost 3 bases and the J gene lost 6 bases, with 15 bases spanning the gap. CDR1 is SQVTM, CDR2 ANQGSEA, per germline. The CDR3 DNA reads TGCAGCGTTGATGGGACTGATGTGAGCGAGCAGTACTTC. It specifies CSVDGTDVSEQYF.

The sample holds many counts of this clonotype. V usage is TRBV29-1 and J usage is TRBJ2-4; D is perhaps TRBD1 (5 bases). The CDR3 spans 12 residues. Trimming pared 2 bases from V and 9 bases from J, leaving 11 bases between. The germline V gene has CDR1 SQVTM and CDR2 ANQGSEA. CDR3 nucleotides: TGCAGCGTTGAATCTGGTAGGGGCATTCAGTACTTC. Protein sequence: CSVESGRGIQYF.

The V gene is TRBV20-1, the J gene TRBJ1-5; D call uncertain. Germline V CDR1 and CDR2: DFQATT, SNEGSKA (reference sequence). The length of the CDR3 is 14 residues. Between the trimmed V and J ends, which lost 1 base and 6 bases, there was a span of 13 bases. The CDR3 spells CSARGLPRAQPQHF. The CDR3 DNA is TGCAGTGCTAGAGGCCTACCCCGCGCTCAGCCCCAGCATTTT.

This clonotype was observed at least ten times. The chain joins TRBV20-1 to TRBJ2-5, with D unresolved. The CDR3 consists of 11 residues. Germline-derived CDR1 and CDR2 are DFQATT and SNEGSKA (reference sequence). CDR3 protein: CSAYQQETQYF. DNA for the CDR3: TGCAGCGCGTACCAGCAAGAGACCCAGTACTTC.

This clonotype was seen a few times. The J gene is TRBJ2-7, the V gene TRBV6-2 or TRBV6-3, with unresolved D. The germline V and J ends were trimmed by 7 bases and 3 bases, with 7 bases remaining between them. Germline-derived CDR1 and CDR2 are MNHEY and SVGEGT. The CDR3 is made up of 11 amino acids. CDR3 coding DNA: TGTGCCAGCACCGATATCTACGAGCAGTACTTC. This codes for CASTDIYEQYF.